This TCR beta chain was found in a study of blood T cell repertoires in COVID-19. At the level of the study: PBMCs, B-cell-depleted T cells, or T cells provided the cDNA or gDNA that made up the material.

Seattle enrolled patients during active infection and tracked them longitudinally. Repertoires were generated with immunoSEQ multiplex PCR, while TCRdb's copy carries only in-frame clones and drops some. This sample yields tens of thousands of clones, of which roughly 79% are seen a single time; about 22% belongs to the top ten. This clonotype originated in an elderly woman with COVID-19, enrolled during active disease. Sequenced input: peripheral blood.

The CDR3 coding sequence is TGTGCCAGCTCAACCTCGACAGGCTTGAGGACTGAAGCTTTCTTT. It yields the protein CASSTSTGLRTEAFF. The chain recombines TRBV18 with TRBJ1-1; a possible D gene is TRBD1 (6 bases). V was cut by 5 bases and J by 5 bases, with 18 bases left in between. Per germline, CDR1 KGHSH and CDR2 LQKENI. This CDR3 comprises 15 residues. Full variable domain (remainder filled in from reference TRBV18 and TRBJ1-1): NAGVMQNPRHLVRRRGQEARLRCSPMKGHSHVYWYRQLPEEGLKFMVYLQKENIIDESGMPKERFSAEFPKEGPSILRIQQVVRGDSAAYFCASSTSTGLRTEAFFGQGTRLTVV.